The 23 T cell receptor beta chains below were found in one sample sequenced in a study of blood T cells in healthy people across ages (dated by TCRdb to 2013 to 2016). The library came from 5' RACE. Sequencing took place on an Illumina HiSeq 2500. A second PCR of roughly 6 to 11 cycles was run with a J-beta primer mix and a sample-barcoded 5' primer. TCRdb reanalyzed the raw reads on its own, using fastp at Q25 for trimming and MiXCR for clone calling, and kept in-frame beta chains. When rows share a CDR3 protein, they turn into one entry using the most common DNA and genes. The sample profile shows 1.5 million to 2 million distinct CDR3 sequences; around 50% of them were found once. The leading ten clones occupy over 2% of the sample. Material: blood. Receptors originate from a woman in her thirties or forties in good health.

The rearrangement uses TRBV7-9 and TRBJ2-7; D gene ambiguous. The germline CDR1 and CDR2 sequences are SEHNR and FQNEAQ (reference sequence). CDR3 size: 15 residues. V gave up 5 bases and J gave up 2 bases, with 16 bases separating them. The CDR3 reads CASSNLNGGPYEQYF. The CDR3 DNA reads TGTGCCAGCAGCAACCTAAATGGCGGCCCCTACGAGCAGTACTTC.

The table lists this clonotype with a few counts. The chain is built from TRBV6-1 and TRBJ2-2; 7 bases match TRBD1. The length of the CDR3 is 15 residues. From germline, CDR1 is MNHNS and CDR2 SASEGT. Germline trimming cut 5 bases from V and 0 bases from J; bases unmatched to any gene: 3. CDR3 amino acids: CASSRQGPNTGELFF. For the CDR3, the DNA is TGTGCCAGCAGTCGACAGGGTCCGAACACCGGGGAGCTGTTTTTT.

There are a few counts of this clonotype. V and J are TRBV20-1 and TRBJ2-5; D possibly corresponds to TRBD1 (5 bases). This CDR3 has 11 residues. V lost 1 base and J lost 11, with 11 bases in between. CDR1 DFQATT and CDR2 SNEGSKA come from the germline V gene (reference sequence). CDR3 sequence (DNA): TGCAGTGCTAGAGCGCAGGGCAAGCAGTACTTC. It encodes CSARAQGKQYF.

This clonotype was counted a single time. The CDR3 spells CAFKQGDYEQYF. The DNA of the CDR3 is TGTGCCTTTAAGCAGGGGGACTACGAGCAGTACTTC. The V gene is TRBV28, the J gene TRBJ2-7; 7 positions match TRBD1. The CDR3 contains 12 residues. Germline V gene data show CDR1 as MDHEN and CDR2 as SYDVKM. Losses at the gene ends were 11 bases for V and 3 bases for J; bases not matched to a gene: 7.

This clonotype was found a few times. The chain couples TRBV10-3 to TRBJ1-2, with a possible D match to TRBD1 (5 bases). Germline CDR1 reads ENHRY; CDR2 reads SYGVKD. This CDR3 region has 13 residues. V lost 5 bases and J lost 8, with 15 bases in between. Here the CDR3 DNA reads TGTGCCATCAGTCCCGGCGGGGCGGTCGGCTACACCTTC. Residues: CAISPGGAVGYTF.

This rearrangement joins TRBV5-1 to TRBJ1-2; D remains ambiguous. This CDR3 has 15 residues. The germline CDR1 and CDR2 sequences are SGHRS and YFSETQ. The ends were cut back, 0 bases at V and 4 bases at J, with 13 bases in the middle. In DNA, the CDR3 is TGCGCCAGCAGCTTGGATCCTCGGCTACCCTATGGCTACACCTTC. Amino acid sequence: CASSLDPRLPYGYTF.

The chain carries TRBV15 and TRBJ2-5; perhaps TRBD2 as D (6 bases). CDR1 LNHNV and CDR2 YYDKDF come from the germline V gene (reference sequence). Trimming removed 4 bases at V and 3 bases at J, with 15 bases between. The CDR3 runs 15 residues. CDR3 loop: CATSTEGPGEETQYF. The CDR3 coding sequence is TGTGCCACCAGCACAGAGGGGCCGGGGGAAGAGACCCAGTACTTC.

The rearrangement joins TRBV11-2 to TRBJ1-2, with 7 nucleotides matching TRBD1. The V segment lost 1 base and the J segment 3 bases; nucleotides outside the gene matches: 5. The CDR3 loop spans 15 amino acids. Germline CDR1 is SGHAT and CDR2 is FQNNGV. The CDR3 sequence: CASSLVRGFDYGYTF. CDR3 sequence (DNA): TGTGCCAGCAGCTTAGTCAGGGGGTTTGACTATGGCTACACCTTC.

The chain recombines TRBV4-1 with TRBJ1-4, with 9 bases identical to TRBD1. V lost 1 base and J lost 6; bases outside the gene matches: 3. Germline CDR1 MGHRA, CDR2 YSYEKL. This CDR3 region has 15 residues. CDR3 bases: TGCGCCAGCAGCCAAGGGACAGGGGACGATGAAAAACTGTTTTTT. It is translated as CASSQGTGDDEKLFF.

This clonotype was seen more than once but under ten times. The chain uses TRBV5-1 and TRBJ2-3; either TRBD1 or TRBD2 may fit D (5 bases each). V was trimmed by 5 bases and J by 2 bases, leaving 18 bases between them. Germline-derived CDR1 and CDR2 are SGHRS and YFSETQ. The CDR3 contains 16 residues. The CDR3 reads CASRFASGRVTDTQYF. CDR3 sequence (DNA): TGCGCCAGCAGATTTGCGTCGGGGCGGGTCACAGATACGCAGTATTTT.

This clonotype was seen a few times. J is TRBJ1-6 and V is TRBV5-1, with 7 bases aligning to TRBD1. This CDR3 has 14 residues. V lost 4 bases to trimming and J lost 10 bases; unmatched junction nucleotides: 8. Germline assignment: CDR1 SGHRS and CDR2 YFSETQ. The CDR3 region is CASSRTGIGSPLHF. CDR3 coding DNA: TGCGCCAGCAGCCGGACAGGAATAGGCTCACCCCTCCACTTT.

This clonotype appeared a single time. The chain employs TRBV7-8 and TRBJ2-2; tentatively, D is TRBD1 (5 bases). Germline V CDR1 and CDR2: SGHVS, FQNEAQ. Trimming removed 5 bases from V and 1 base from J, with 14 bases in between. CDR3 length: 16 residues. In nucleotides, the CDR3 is TGTGCCAGCAGCCCCTCAATTACAGGGAACACCGGGGAGCTGTTTTTT. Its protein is CASSPSITGNTGELFF.

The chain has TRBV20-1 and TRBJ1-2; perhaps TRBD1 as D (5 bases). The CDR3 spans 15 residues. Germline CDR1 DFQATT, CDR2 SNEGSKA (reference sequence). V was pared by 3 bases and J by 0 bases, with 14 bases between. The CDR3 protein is CSARGVAASNYGYTF. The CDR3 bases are TGCAGTGCTAGGGGGGTGGCAGCATCTAACTATGGCTACACCTTC.

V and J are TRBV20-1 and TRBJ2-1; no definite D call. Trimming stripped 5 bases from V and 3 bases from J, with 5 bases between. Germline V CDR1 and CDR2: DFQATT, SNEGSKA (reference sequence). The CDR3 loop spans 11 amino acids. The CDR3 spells CSASDYNEQFF. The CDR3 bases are TGCAGTGCTTCCGACTACAATGAGCAGTTCTTC.

The chain's CDR3 is CATSAAGGPTDTQYF. CDR3 DNA sequence: TGTGCCACCAGTGCTGCGGGGGGGCCGACAGATACGCAGTATTTT. The chain has TRBV24-1 and TRBJ2-3, with TRBD2 identical over 9 bases. After removal of 5 bases from V and 3 bases from J, the junction contained 5 bases not matched to a gene. The CDR3 sequence is 15 residues long. CDR1 is KGHDR and CDR2 is SFDVKD in the germline V gene.

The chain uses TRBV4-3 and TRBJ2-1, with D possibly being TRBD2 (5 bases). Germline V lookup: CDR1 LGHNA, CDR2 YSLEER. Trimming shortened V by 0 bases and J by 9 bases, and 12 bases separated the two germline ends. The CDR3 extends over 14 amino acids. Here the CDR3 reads CASSQDRSGSEQFF. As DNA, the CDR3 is TGCGCCAGCAGCCAAGATAGGAGCGGAAGTGAGCAGTTCTTC.

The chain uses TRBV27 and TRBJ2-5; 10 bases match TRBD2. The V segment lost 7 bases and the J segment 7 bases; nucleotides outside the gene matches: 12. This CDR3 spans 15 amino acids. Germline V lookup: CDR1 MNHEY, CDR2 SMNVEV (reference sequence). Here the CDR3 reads CASTSAGGLVGTQYF. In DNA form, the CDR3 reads TGTGCCAGCACTTCAGCGGGGGGGCTGGTAGGGACCCAGTACTTC.

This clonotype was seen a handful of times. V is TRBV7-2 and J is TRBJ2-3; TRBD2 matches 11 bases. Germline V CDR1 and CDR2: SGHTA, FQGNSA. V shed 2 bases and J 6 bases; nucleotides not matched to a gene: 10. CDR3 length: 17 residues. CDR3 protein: CASSLSSGGSMADTQYF. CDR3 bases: TGTGCCAGCAGCTTATCTAGCGGGGGGAGTATGGCGGATACGCAGTATTTT.

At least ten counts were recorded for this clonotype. As DNA, the CDR3 is TGTGCCAGCAGCACTCTCAATGAGCAGTTCTTC. As protein: CASSTLNEQFF. The chain uses TRBV12-3 or TRBV12-4 and TRBJ2-1; D not resolved. The CDR3 covers 11 residues. V shed 6 bases and J shed 6 bases, with 6 bases lying between them.

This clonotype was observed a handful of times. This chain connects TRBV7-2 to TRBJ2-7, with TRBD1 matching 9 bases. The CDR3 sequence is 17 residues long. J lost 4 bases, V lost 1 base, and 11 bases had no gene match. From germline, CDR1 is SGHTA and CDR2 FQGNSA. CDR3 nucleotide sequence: TGTGCCAGCAGCTTAGGGCCCCGACAGGGGGTAGGGTACGAGCAGTACTTC. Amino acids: CASSLGPRQGVGYEQYF.

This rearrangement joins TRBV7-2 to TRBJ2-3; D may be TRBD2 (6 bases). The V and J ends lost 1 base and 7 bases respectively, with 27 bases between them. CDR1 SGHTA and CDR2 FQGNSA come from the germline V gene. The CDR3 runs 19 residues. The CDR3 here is CASSLVNRDSLSDGHTQYF. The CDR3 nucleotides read TGTGCCAGCAGCTTAGTTAACCGGGACTCCTTATCCGACGGGCATACGCAGTATTTT.

In DNA, the CDR3 is TGTGCCAGCAGCACCCGGGACAGGGGAACCGAGCAGTACTTC. As protein: CASSTRDRGTEQYF. V usage is TRBV7-6 and J usage is TRBJ2-5, with 10 bases aligning to TRBD1. The end of the DNA fits TRBJ2-7 better, so the J call may be wrong. Germline V CDR1 and CDR2: SGHVS, FNYEAQ. This CDR3 is built from 14 residues.

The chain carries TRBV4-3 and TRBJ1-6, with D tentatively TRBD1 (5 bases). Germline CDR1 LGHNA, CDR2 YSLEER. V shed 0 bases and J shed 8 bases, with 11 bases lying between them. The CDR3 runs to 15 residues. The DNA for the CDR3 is TGCGCCAGCAGCCAAGAGAAGGGGAGAGATTCACCCCTCCACTTT. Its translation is CASSQEKGRDSPLHF.